This T cell receptor (beta chain) was identified during a study of blood T cell repertoires in COVID-19. Study-wide context: Donors in the United States, Italy and Spain gave samples during acute or convalescent COVID-19. Nucleic acid was either cDNA or gDNA, and it came from T cells, B-cell-depleted T cells, or PBMCs.

Profiled with immunoSEQ multiplex PCR; TCRdb holds only in-frame clones, not every one. The sample lists about 140,000 clones, 84% occurring once. Across over 20 US areas, participants ranged in age from roughly 18 to 95 years. Donors were grouped by their self-reported clinical history. The sequencing sample was made of PBMCs or T cells enriched from blood (not recorded which). This receptor was obtained from a woman aged 45-65 years with acute COVID-19.

DNA of the CDR3: TGTGCCAGTAGTATTCTTTCGGGACTACTTTACAATGAGCAGTTCTTC. Its protein is CASSILSGLLYNEQFF. The chain carries TRBV19 and TRBJ2-1, with 7 bases identical to TRBD2. V lost 3 bases and J lost 4; bases outside the gene matches: 9. Germline CDR1 is LNHDA and CDR2 is SQIVND (reference sequence). The CDR3 runs 16 residues.